The sequence of this T cell receptor beta chain was determined in a study of cytomegalovirus exposure and HLA in healthy donors. Across the whole study: Unique TCR beta sequences numbering approximately 120 million came from 150 million to 200 million T cells in an earlier analysis. Study-level points and caveats: A later analysis, which compared TCR beta chains of equal frequency, found the HLA-associated ones more clonally expanded. Under in vitro conditions, three CMV-associated chains were confirmed as specific for CMV antigens.

As to this clone: Its antigen is not known.

Primers included in the PCR were 60 Vbeta and 13 Jbeta primers. The protocol was immunoSEQ multiplex PCR, while the TCRdb copy is restricted to in-frame clones and leaves out a portion. The data show more than 65,000 clones, about 73% seen once. The CDR3 contains 15 residues. Germline trimming cut 6 bases from V and 5 bases from J; bases unmatched to any gene: 9. Looked up from germline, CDR1 is SNHLY and CDR2 is FYNNEI. The TCR comes from an older woman in good health and CMV-seropositive. Sequencing used PBMCs. The J gene is TRBJ2-3, the V gene TRBV2; 9 bases are a match to TRBD2. The CDR3: CASRGGGRDIDTQYF. The CDR3 bases are TGTGCCAGCAGAGGGGGCGGGAGGGATATAGATACGCAGTATTTT.